A single sample gave rise to the 3 T cell receptor beta chains below, sequenced in a study of shared clonotypes between healthy human individuals. The repertoire was sequenced with immunoSEQ multiplex PCR; TCRdb's copy has only in-frame clones and lacks some. The sample shows 2,100,000 or so clones, approximately 94% of them seen only once. The sequencing sample was made of naive CD4+ T cells sorted from blood. The subset is: CD45RA+ positively selected. The receptors derive from a man between 18 and 35 years old in good health.

This clone was observed once. The V call is TRBV28, the J call TRBJ2-7; D possibly corresponds to TRBD2 (7 bases). The germline gives CDR1 MDHEN, CDR2 SYDVKM. This CDR3 region has 14 residues. Trimming removed 9 bases from V and 1 base from J, with 16 bases in between. The CDR3 coding sequence is TGTGCCAGTCGAGGGGGAGGGGCATCCTACGAGCAGTACTTC. Translation: CASRGGGASYEQYF.

The chain joins TRBV28 to TRBJ1-2; D possibly corresponds to TRBD1 (5 bases). CDR3 size: 15 residues. The V and J ends lost 2 bases and 2 bases respectively, with 12 bases between them. Per germline, CDR1 MDHEN and CDR2 SYDVKM. The CDR3 DNA follows: TGTGCCAGCAGTTTAAAGGGACTGCTCAACTATGGCTACACCTTC. It specifies CASSLKGLLNYGYTF.

The chain has TRBV10-3 and TRBJ1-5, with 7 bases matching TRBD1. This CDR3 comprises 14 residues. Germline V gene data show CDR1 as ENHRY and CDR2 as SYGVKD. Trimming cost V 0 bases and J 8 bases; bases outside gene matches: 4. The DNA of the CDR3 is TGTGCCATCAGTGAGTCGAGGGGGCGAGAGCCCCAGCATTTT. It encodes CAISESRGREPQHF.